This T cell receptor (beta chain) was documented in a study of blood T cell repertoires in COVID-19. As for the study in general: The samples span acute and convalescent COVID-19 from the United States, Italy and Spain. T cells, B-cell-depleted T cells, or PBMCs provided the cDNA or gDNA that served as material.

Authors' processing steps: Reference gene primer amplification gave nucleated cell count estimates. Method: immunoSEQ multiplex PCR; TCRdb's copy keeps in-frame clones and lacks some. Clonal size and the V and J genes are those of that table, whereas D and trimming came from the DNA. The data hold 150,000 to 200,000 clones, with approximately 86% observed a single time. Germline V CDR1 and CDR2: LNHDA, SQIVND (reference sequence). The CDR3 is made up of 12 amino acids. Trimming shortened V by 6 bases and J by 5 bases, and 10 bases separated the two germline ends. This TCR was recovered from a man in his 70s with acute or convalescent COVID-19. V gene TRBV19 combines with J gene TRBJ1-1; D may be TRBD1 (5 bases). Material for sequencing was peripheral blood. The DNA of the CDR3 is TGTGCCAGTAGGGTTGGGGCAACTGAAGCTTTCTTT. Translated: CASRVGATEAFF.